One and the same sample provided the 7 T cell receptor beta chains below, sequenced in a study of OX40 agonist ivuxolimab in advanced cancers. The repertoire was sequenced with immunoSEQ multiplex PCR; TCRdb's copy has only in-frame clones and lacks some. The sample carries about 45,000 clones, roughly nine tenths recorded once. Sequencing used CD4+ or CD8+ T cells sorted from blood, obtained in a trial of the OX40 agonist ivuxolimab. These receptors were taken from an adult with an advanced solid tumor such as melanoma, head and neck, liver or kidney cancer.

The genes are TRBV5-1 and TRBJ1-6, with D unclear. Between the trimmed V and J ends, which lost 7 bases and 6 bases, there was a span of 8 bases. Germline V gene data show CDR1 as SGHRS and CDR2 as YFSETQ. The CDR3 consists of 12 residues. CDR3 nucleotide sequence: TGCGCCAGCCGACACCTTAATTCACCCCTCCACTTT. This gives the protein CASRHLNSPLHF.

The chain joins TRBV6-1 to TRBJ2-5; the D call may be TRBD1 or TRBD2 (6 bases each). V was shortened by 8 bases and J by 11 bases, with 18 bases between the two germline ends. CDR3 length equals 12 residues. Germline-derived CDR1 and CDR2 are MNHNS and SASEGT. In nucleotides, the CDR3 is TGTGCCAGCCTTGAAGGGGGGTTAGGGCAGTACTTC. It is translated as CASLEGGLGQYF.

In regard to this clone: This sample includes further DNA sequences coding for the same CDR3. The chain is built from TRBV7-6 and TRBJ1-4; possibly TRBD1 for D (5 bases). The CDR3 extends over 15 amino acids. V lost 4 bases and J 7 bases, leaving 16 bases between the germline ends. Germline V lookup: CDR1 SGHVS, CDR2 FNYEAQ. CDR3 bases: TGTGCCAGCAGCTCAAGGGAGCCTAGGGGTGAAAAACTGTTTTTT. Translating gives CASSSREPRGEKLFF.

In this sample, this clone turned up once. The chain joins TRBV5-1 to TRBJ2-2; D possibly corresponds to TRBD1 (5 bases). Per the germline V gene, CDR1 is SGHRS and CDR2 is YFSETQ. The ends were cut back, 0 bases at V and 1 base at J, with 10 bases in the middle. The CDR3 loop spans 16 amino acids. The DNA for the CDR3 is TGCGCCAGCAGCTTGGGGATCCAGGGGAACACCGGGGAGCTGTTTTTT. Residues: CASSLGIQGNTGELFF.

This sequence joins TRBV7-8 and TRBJ2-5; TRBD1 matches at 8 bases. The length of the CDR3 is 15 residues. The junction had 10 bases not matched to a gene; V was cut back by 5 bases and J by 5 bases. Germline CDR1 is SGHVS and CDR2 is FQNEAQ. The CDR3 coding sequence is TGTGCCAGCAGCCCCGGGACAGGACGCTCGGAGACCCAGTACTTC. Protein sequence: CASSPGTGRSETQYF.

V gene TRBV10-3 combines with J gene TRBJ1-2; 7 nucleotides agree with TRBD1. The V gene's germline CDR1 is ENHRY and CDR2 SYGVKD. After removal of 6 bases from V and 7 bases from J, the junction contained 5 bases not matched to a gene. This CDR3 has 12 amino acids. This CDR3 is CAIRTTGAGYTF. The CDR3, as DNA: TGTGCCATCAGGACTACAGGGGCTGGCTACACCTTC.

V is TRBV28 and J is TRBJ1-5; D not resolved. The CDR3 loop spans 14 amino acids. Germline CDR1 reads MDHEN; CDR2 reads SYDVKM. V was trimmed by 3 bases and J by 4 bases, leaving 10 bases between them. The CDR3 loop reads CASSFGVWNQPQHF. CDR3 sequence (DNA): TGTGCCAGCAGTTTCGGGGTCTGGAATCAGCCCCAGCATTTT.